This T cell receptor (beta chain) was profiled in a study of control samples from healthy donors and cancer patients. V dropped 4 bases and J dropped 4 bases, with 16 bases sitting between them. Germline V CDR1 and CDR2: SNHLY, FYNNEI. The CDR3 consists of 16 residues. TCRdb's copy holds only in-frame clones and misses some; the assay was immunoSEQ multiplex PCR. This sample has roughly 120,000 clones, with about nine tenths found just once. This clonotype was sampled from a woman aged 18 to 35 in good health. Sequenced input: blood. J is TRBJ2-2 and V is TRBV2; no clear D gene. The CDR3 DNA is TGTGCCAGCAGTGTTCATGGGGTCTTGATCACCGGGGAGCTGTTTTTT. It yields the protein CASSVHGVLITGELFF.